This is a list of T cell receptor beta chains from one sample in a study of T cell repertoires in cytomegalovirus infection. Via MiXCR, TCRdb re-called the reads, giving one row per CDR3 protein. The repertoire includes over 450,000 distinct CDR3 sequences, roughly 12% of them detected once, and roughly 10% sits in the top ten. Source material: PBMCs. These TCRs come from a human donor in good health (CMV status not recorded). Some clones in this sample may be carry-over from other donors' samples. CDR3s leave out the opening cysteine and the closing phenylalanine or tryptophan.

V gene | CDR3 protein
TRBV7-4 | ASSRPRTGFG
TRBV7-2 | ASSSQGTYEQY
TRBV10-3 | AIRGESYGYT
TRBV10-3 | ATQGDLNTEAF
TRBV20-1 | SALGLLYNEQF
TRBV7-9 | ASSPFWRQGGELF
TRBV18 | ASSPPGRVPYNEQF
TRBV6-1 | ASRPRASVSEKLF
TRBV7-2 | ASSLTTGANVLT
TRBV28 | ASSSYGSRRTYEQY
TRBV12-3/TRBV12-4 | ASSRGRGRVSPLH
TRBV7-6 | ASSFKGGGPYEQF
TRBV20-1 | SARGSGAYNEQF
TRBV5-6 | ASSLESTGPSRDTQY
TRBV19 | ASSPPSSAGNNEQF
TRBV2 | ASSDRVGYGYT
TRBV28 | ASSFRGLTDTQY
TRBV7-2 | ASSFGKTQY
TRBV7-9 | ASSPGTVRNTIY
TRBV11-1 | ASSTLTGGFGTSRYNEQF
TRBV5-1 | ASSFAGLDTDTQY
TRBV14 | ASSQESRSHEQY
TRBV6-5 | ASSYYRYLAGRNTGELF